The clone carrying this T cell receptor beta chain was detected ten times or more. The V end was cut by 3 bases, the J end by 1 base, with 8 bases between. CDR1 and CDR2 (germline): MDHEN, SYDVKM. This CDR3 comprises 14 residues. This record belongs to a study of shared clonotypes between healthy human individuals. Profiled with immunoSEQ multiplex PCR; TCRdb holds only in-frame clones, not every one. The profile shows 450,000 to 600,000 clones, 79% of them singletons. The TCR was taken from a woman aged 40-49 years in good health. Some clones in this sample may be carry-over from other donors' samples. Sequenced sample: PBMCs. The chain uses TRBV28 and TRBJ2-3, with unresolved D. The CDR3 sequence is CASSFVAGTDTQYF. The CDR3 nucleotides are TGTGCCAGCAGTTTTGTGGCGGGCACAGATACGCAGTATTTT. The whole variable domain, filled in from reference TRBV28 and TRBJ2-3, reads DVKVTQSSRYLVKRTGEKVFLECVQDMDHENMFWYRQDPGLGLRLIYFSYDVKMKEKGDIPEGYSVSREKKERFSLILESASTNQTSMYLCASSFVAGTDTQYFGPGTRLTVL.